This is a list of T cell receptor beta chains from one sample in a study of blood T cell repertoires in COVID-19. Here immunoSEQ multiplex PCR was the method, and the copy in TCRdb shows in-frame clones only, minus some. The sample has fewer than 150,000 clones; roughly 90% are singletons. What was sequenced was peripheral blood. The receptors derive from a man aged 45-60 years with active or convalescent COVID-19. Both conserved end residues are part of each CDR3. The order of the fields is J gene, D gene, clone size, V gene, CDR3 DNA, CDR3 protein. The D gene is left open where the match is weak. Size is omitted from some rows. Given values are once, few, many or a class for expanded clones.

TRBJ1-4 | TRBD1 | once | TRBV7-2 | TGTGCCAGCAGCTCGACAGGGAGGTTGAATGAAAAACTGTTTTTT | CASSSTGRLNEKLFF
TRBJ2-7 | . | . | TRBV4-1 | TGCGCCAGCGTCCCCCCTGATACAACCACAACCTACGAGCAGTACTTC | CASVPPDTTTTYEQYF
TRBJ1-3 | . | . | TRBV9 | TGTGCCAGCAGCCCACAGAGCTCTGGAAACACCATATATTTT | CASSPQSSGNTIYF
TRBJ2-2 | . | . | TRBV7-9 | TGTGCCAGCAGCCCGGGACTCACCGGGGAGCTGTTTTTT | CASSPGLTGELFF
TRBJ2-1 | TRBD1 | . | TRBV18 | TGTGCCAGCTTACCGGGACAGGGGAGCAATGAGCAGTTCTTC | CASLPGQGSNEQFF
TRBJ2-3 | TRBD2 | . | TRBV20-1 | TGCAGTGCTAGTTTCCAGCGGGAGTGGATCACAGATACGCAGTATTTT | CSASFQREWITDTQYF
TRBJ1-5 | . | . | TRBV6-6 | TGTGCCAGCAGTTTGGGGGGGGACCAGCCCCAGCATTTT | CASSLGGDQPQHF
TRBJ2-3 | TRBD1 | few | TRBV27 | TGTGCCAGCAGTTTAACACAGGGGGCCTACACAGATACGCAGTATTTT | CASSLTQGAYTDTQYF
TRBJ2-3 | TRBD2 | . | TRBV5-1 | TGCGCCAGCAGCCCCCTTCCAGCGGGAGAGCAAGATACGCAGTATTTT | CASSPLPAGEQDTQYF
TRBJ1-4 | TRBD1 | . | TRBV18 | TGTGCCAGCTCACCTGGGACAGCACTTAGGGAAAAACTGTTTTTT | CASSPGTALREKLFF
TRBJ2-2 | . | . | TRBV24-1 | TGTGCCACCAGTGATTTGACGGCAGGGAAGGATTTGGGGGAGCTGTTTTTT | CATSDLTAGKDLGELFF
TRBJ1-2 | TRBD1 | . | TRBV6-2/TRBV6-3 | TGTGCCAGCAGTCACGGGGGAGACAGGGGGCGATATGGCTACACCTTC | CASSHGGDRGRYGYTF
TRBJ2-3 | TRBD2 | once | TRBV5-1 | TGCGCCAGCAGCCGGACCCTACTAGCGGGGAGCACAGATACGCAGTATTTT | CASSRTLLAGSTDTQYF
TRBJ2-6 | . | . | TRBV12-5 | TGTGCTAGTGGTTCCGAAAGGGGACATCACTCTGGGGCCAACGTCCTGACTTTC | CASGSERGHHSGANVLTF
TRBJ2-1 | . | . | TRBV6-5 | TGTGCCAGCCAAACTAGGGAGAACGCCTACAATGAGCAGTTCTTC | CASQTRENAYNEQFF
TRBJ2-7 | . | many | TRBV9 | TGTGCCAGCAGCGGAGGGGTTGGCCCGGGACATAGCTCCTACGAGCAGTACTTC | CASSGGVGPGHSSYEQYF
TRBJ2-6 | . | few | TRBV29-1 | TGCAGCGTAGAGCCTGAGGATTATCGCTCTGGGGCCAACGTCCTGACTTTC | CSVEPEDYRSGANVLTF
TRBJ2-4 | TRBD1 | . | TRBV5-4 | TGTGCCAGCAGCGGGGACAGGGGGCATCAGTACTTC | CASSGDRGHQYF
TRBJ2-7 | TRBD2 | . | TRBV6-6 | TGTGCCAGCAGTACGGGGGTGGGCCTAGCGGGAGGGGAGCAGTACTTC | CASSTGVGLAGGEQYF
TRBJ2-6 | . | . | TRBV7-3 | TGTGCCAGCAGTGTCGACTTCTCTGGGGCCAACGTCCTGACTTTC | CASSVDFSGANVLTF
TRBJ2-7 | . | . | TRBV12-2 | TGTGCAAGTCGTCCCGGGACAGTTACTCTCTACGAGCAGTACTTC | CASRPGTVTLYEQYF
TRBJ2-1 | TRBD1 | . | TRBV20-1 | TGCAGTGCTAGTCCCCGGCAGGGGGCTAGGGAGCAGTTCTTC | CSASPRQGAREQFF
TRBJ2-2 | TRBD2 | . | TRBV13 | TGTGCCAGCAGCCCAAAAGGGACTAGCGGGAGGGCCGGGGAGCTGTTTTTT | CASSPKGTSGRAGELFF
TRBJ1-6 | . | . | TRBV6-6 | TGTGCCAGCCGATTTGGTCCGGTCCTCCACTTT | CASRFGPVLHF
TRBJ2-7 | TRBD2 | few | TRBV5-1 | TGCGCCAGCAGCCCAGGGTCGAGCGGGAACTCCTACGAGCAGTACTTC | CASSPGSSGNSYEQYF
TRBJ2-1 | TRBD2 | . | TRBV5-6 | TGTGCCAGCAGCCGGACTAGCGGGAGTGGTTACAATGAGCAGTTCTTC | CASSRTSGSGYNEQFF
TRBJ1-6 | . | . | TRBV30 | TGTGCCTGGACTCCCCAAGACAGGACTAATTCACCCCTCCACTTT | CAWTPQDRTNSPLHF
TRBJ2-1 | TRBD2 | . | TRBV11-2 | TGTGCCAGCAGCTTAGGAGGCGGGAGGGCCAACAATGAGCAGTTCTTC | CASSLGGGRANNEQFF
TRBJ2-7 | . | once | TRBV28 | TGTGCCAGCAGCCGCGGGACGGACGGCTGGTACGAGCAGTACTTC | CASSRGTDGWYEQYF
TRBJ1-2 | . | . | TRBV5-8 | TGTGCCAGCAGCGGTCGGAGGGCAGGTGATGACTATGGCTACACCTTC | CASSGRRAGDDYGYTF
TRBJ1-2 | TRBD1 | . | TRBV20-1 | TGCGGACAACAGGGGACTTACACCTTC | CGQQGTYTF
TRBJ2-2 | TRBD2 | few | TRBV2 | TGTGCCTCCTTCCCCAGCGGGAGCTATACGACCGGGGAGCTGTTTTTT | CASFPSGSYTTGELFF
TRBJ2-7 | TRBD1 | . | TRBV6-4 | TGTGCCAGCAGTGATGCGAGTCCTGCAGGGGGCTGGGGTAGACCTTACGAGCAGTACTTC | CASSDASPAGGWGRPYEQYF
TRBJ1-1 | . | . | TRBV12-3/TRBV12-4 | TGTGCCAGCAGTTTAGGGGGAGTAACAGCTTTCTTT | CASSLGGVTAFF
TRBJ1-5 | TRBD1 | once | TRBV4-1 | TGCGCCAGCAGCCAAGCCAGGGGGAATCAGCCCCAGCATTTT | CASSQARGNQPQHF
TRBJ2-5 | TRBD1 | . | TRBV6-5 | TGTGCCAGCAGTTTCAGGGGGCGAGAGACCCAGTACTTC | CASSFRGRETQYF
TRBJ2-2 | TRBD1 | . | TRBV29-1 | TGCAGCGCGGGACAGTCAATGGGGGAGCTGTTTTTT | CSAGQSMGELFF
TRBJ2-7 | . | . | TRBV5-4 | TGTGCCAGCAGCTTGGCCGGGAGCTACGAGCAGTACTTC | CASSLAGSYEQYF
TRBJ2-1 | . | . | TRBV7-9 | TGTGCCAGCAGCTTAGACGGGGTTGCCTACAATGAGCAGTTCTTC | CASSLDGVAYNEQFF
TRBJ2-7 | TRBD1 | . | TRBV2 | TGTGCCAGCAGCGGACAGGGCCCCTACGAGCAGTACTTC | CASSGQGPYEQYF
TRBJ2-2 | TRBD1 | . | TRBV16 | TGTGCCAGCAGCCTCAATCCAGGACAGGGAAACACCGGGGAGCTGTTTTTT | CASSLNPGQGNTGELFF
TRBJ2-3 | . | . | TRBV10-1 | TGCGCCAGCAGTATCGGGATAGATACGCAGTATTTT | CASSIGIDTQYF
TRBJ2-5 | TRBD2 | once | TRBV5-1 | TGCGCCAGCAGCTTGACTAGCGGGAGTATTCAGACCCAGTACTTC | CASSLTSGSIQTQYF
TRBJ2-1 | . | once | TRBV7-3 | TGTGCCAGCAGCCTATTGACAGGCCCTTACAATGAGCAGTTCTTC | CASSLLTGPYNEQFF
TRBJ2-7 | . | . | TRBV5-6 | TGTGCCAGCAGCTTGGCAACAGGGATCCCCTACGAGCAGTACTTC | CASSLATGIPYEQYF
TRBJ1-5 | . | many | TRBV6-6 | TGTGCCAGCACGCAGGGCAGCAATCAGCCCCAGCATTTT | CASTQGSNQPQHF
TRBJ1-5 | . | . | TRBV28 | TGTGCCAGCATCACGGGACTCGATCAGCCCCAGCATTTT | CASITGLDQPQHF
TRBJ1-2 | . | . | TRBV27 | TGTGCCAGCAGTTTAGCAGGGATTGCTGGCTACACCTTC | CASSLAGIAGYTF
TRBJ1-2 | TRBD1 | . | TRBV28 | TGTGCCAGCAGTAGACGGACAGGGGGTGTCGGCTACACCTTC | CASSRRTGGVGYTF
TRBJ1-4 | . | . | TRBV28 | TGTGCCAGCAGTTTCCTCCGACAGGCAGGAGCAGAAAAACTGTTTTTT | CASSFLRQAGAEKLFF